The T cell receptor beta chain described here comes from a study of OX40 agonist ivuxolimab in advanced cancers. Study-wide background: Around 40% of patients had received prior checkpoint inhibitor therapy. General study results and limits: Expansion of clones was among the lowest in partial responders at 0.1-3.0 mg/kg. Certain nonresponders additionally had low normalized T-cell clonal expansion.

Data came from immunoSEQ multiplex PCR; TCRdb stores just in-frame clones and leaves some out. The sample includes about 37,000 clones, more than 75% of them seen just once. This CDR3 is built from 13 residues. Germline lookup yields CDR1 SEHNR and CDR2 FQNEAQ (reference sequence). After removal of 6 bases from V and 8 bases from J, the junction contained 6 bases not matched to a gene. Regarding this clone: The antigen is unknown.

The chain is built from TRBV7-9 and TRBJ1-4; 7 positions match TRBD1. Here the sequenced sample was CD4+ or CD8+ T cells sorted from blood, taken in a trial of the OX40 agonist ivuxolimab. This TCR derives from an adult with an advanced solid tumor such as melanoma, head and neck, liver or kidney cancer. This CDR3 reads CASSNRGGEKLFF. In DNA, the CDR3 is TGTGCCAGCAGTAACAGGGGCGGCGAAAAACTGTTTTTT.